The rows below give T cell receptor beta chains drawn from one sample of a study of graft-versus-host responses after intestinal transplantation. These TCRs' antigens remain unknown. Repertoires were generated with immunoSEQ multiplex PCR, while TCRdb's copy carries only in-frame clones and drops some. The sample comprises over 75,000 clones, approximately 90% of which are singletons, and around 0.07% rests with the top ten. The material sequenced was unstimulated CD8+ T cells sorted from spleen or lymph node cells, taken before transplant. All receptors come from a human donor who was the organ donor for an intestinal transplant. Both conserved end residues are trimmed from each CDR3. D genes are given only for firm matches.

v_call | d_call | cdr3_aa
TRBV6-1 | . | ASSEKGGSSYEQY
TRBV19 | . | ASSISKRGIWYQPQH
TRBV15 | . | ATSTIDRPTRDEQY
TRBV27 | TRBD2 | ASSWKLAGEQY
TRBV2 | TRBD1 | ASSKADRDLH
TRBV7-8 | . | ASSLAVEAF
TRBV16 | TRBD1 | ASSPPGDRGETQY
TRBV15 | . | ATSRGVGSKNTEAF
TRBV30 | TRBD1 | AWSVGTGNYGYT
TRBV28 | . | ASSLGGPFLRNEQF
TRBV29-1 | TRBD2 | SADLAGGPETQY
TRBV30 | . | AWSNLASEQF
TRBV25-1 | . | ASTRDRQPDYGYT
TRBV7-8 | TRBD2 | ASSQRLAGYWEQY
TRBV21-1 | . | ASSSNPTGFHNEQF
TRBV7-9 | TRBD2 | ASSSSLAGGTDTQY
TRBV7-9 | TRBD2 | ASSLVSRGGADTQY
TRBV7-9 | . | ASSLTGKLKSGELF
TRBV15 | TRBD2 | ATSRSQVAGVYEQY
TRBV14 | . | ASSHGGEQY